This T cell receptor beta chain was documented in a study of shared clonotypes between healthy human individuals. Study-wide context: Each donor contributed plates that comprised three CD4 naive, three CD4 memory, two CD8 naive and one CD8 memory.

Nashville, Tennessee was home to all donors, who were Caucasian adults. This CDR3 has 12 amino acids. TCRdb's table, derived via immunoSEQ multiplex PCR, lists solely in-frame clones and lacks some. The sample shows 950,000 to 1,300,000 clones, about 76% of them seen only once. Sequenced material: memory CD4+ T cells sorted from blood. The subset: CD45RA-negative fraction. The chain links TRBV21-1 to TRBJ2-5; no DNA check was done on the table's D call, TRBD1. TRBV21-1 is a documented pseudogene. The sequence came from a man younger than 35 in good health. Written as DNA, the CDR3 is TGTGCCAGCTCACAGGGGGGCCAGACCCAGTACTTC. This translates into CASSQGGQTQYF.